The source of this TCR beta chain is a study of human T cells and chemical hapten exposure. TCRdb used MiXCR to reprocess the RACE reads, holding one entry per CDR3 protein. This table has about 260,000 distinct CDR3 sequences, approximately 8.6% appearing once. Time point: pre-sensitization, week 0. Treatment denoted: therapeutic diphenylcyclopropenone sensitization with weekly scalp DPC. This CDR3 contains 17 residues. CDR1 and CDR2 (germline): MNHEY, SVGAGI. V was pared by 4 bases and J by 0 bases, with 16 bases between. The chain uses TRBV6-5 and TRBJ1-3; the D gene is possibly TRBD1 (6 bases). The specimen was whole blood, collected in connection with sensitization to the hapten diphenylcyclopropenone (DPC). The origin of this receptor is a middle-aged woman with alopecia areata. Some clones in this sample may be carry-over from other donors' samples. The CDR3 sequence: CASSSPGGGLSGNTIYF. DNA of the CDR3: TGTGCCAGCAGTTCCCCGGGCGGGGGCCTCTCTGGAAACACCATATATTTT.